The present entry profiles one T cell receptor (beta chain) with its context. Its antigen remains unidentified. The investigators reverse transcribed all of the isolated RNA, so they sequenced expressed TCRB transcripts. Profiled with immunoSEQ multiplex PCR; TCRdb holds only in-frame clones, not every one. This sample has roughly 60,000 clones; about 61% occur once, and the top ten carry 2% to 2.5%. This CDR3 spans 13 amino acids. Unmatched junction bases numbered 1, after V lost 5 bases and J lost 1 base. Germline lookup yields CDR1 MNHNY and CDR2 SVGAGI (reference sequence). The record originates from a study of beta chain features in type 1 diabetes. The study, taken as a whole, reports: The question left open here concerned HLA type influencing TCRB rearrangement.

Based on CD45RO/CCR7/CD25/CD127/CD95/CD27, CD4+ regulatory, stem cell-like memory, naive and central memory cells were sorted. The chain employs TRBV6-6 and TRBJ2-5; 7 bases match TRBD1. The clonotype comes from a woman aged 18-29 years in good health. Sequencing used Tregs from blood. DNA of the CDR3: TGTGCCAGCAGTCGGGACAGCCAAGAGACCCAGTACTTC. This translates into CASSRDSQETQYF.